This passage covers 30 T cell receptor beta chains from one sample sequenced in a study of blood T cells in healthy people across ages. With a J-beta primer mix and a sample-barcoded 5' primer, a second PCR ran about 7 to 11 cycles. TCRdb fed the 5' RACE reads into MiXCR, producing one record per CDR3 protein. Altogether fewer than 2,000,000 distinct CDR3 sequences are present, about two fifths being singletons, with the ten largest covering approximately 22%. The specimen was blood. Source of these receptors: a human donor in good health.

The chain is built from TRBV7-2 and TRBJ2-5, with D possibly TRBD2 on 6 matching bases. The germline gives CDR1 SGHTA, CDR2 FQGNSA. This CDR3 spans 13 amino acids. V dropped 11 bases and J dropped 2 bases, with 15 bases sitting between them. CDR3 nucleotide sequence: TGTGCCGTACAGGACTATCCGCAAGAGACCCAGTACTTC. Residues: CAVQDYPQETQYF.

The rearrangement links TRBV11-2 to TRBJ2-7, with D uncertain. CDR1 is SGHAT, CDR2 FQNNGV, per germline. This CDR3 is 15 amino acids long. V was clipped by 3 bases and J by 3 bases, with 15 bases between them. The CDR3 sequence is CASSFEPADLYEQYF. The DNA for the CDR3 is TGTGCCAGCAGCTTCGAACCCGCTGACCTCTACGAGCAGTACTTC.

This clonotype was seen only a few times. This chain uses TRBV7-7 with TRBJ2-7; TRBD1 agrees at 8 bases. Trimming at V came to 2 bases and at J to 4 bases, leaving 7 bases not matched to a gene. Germline loops: CDR1 SSHAT, CDR2 FNYEAQ (reference sequence). This CDR3 has 15 residues. The CDR3 loop reads CASSLLPGGSYEQYF. Here the CDR3 DNA reads TGTGCCAGCAGCTTACTGCCAGGGGGCTCTTACGAGCAGTACTTC.

The rearrangement links TRBV28 to TRBJ1-2; D uncertain. The V gene's germline CDR1 is MDHEN and CDR2 SYDVKM. The length of the CDR3 is 12 residues. V shed 3 bases and J shed 8 bases, with 10 bases lying between them. DNA for the CDR3: TGTGCCAGCAGTTTTCCACAGCCGGGCTACACCTTC. Amino acid sequence: CASSFPQPGYTF.

This chain links TRBV7-8 with TRBJ2-1; possible D gene TRBD2, 5 bases. Per germline, CDR1 SGHVS and CDR2 FQNEAQ. The V and J ends lost 7 bases and 7 bases respectively, with 17 bases between them. This CDR3 spans 14 amino acids. For the CDR3, the DNA is TGTGCCAGCAACCCCGGAGGCAGGTGGAATGAGCAGTTCTTC. This gives the protein CASNPGGRWNEQFF.

The gene calls are TRBV5-1 and TRBJ2-1; 9 bases fit TRBD2. CDR1 is SGHRS, CDR2 YFSETQ, per germline. V shed 3 bases, J shed 5 bases, and the junction held 9 bases outside the gene matches. There are 16 residues in the CDR3. CDR3 sequence (DNA): TGCGCCAGCAGCTCCAGGGCGGGGGGGGCCGACAATGAGCAGTTCTTC. It specifies CASSSRAGGADNEQFF.

The V gene is TRBV27, the J gene TRBJ1-2; no clear D gene. The CDR3 contains 16 residues. V was clipped by 5 bases and J by 8 bases, with 24 bases between them. Germline CDR1 is MNHEY and CDR2 is SMNVEV (reference sequence). CDR3 protein: CASSTAGRIRVGGYTF. CDR3 coding DNA: TGTGCCAGCAGTACGGCTGGACGGATTAGAGTTGGGGGCTACACCTTC.

The chain combines TRBV3-1 with TRBJ1-1; D possibly corresponds to TRBD1 (6 bases). The germline V and J ends were trimmed by 1 base and 1 base, with 10 bases remaining between them. Germline CDR1 reads LGHDT; CDR2 reads YNNKEL (reference sequence). CDR3 size: 15 residues. This chain's CDR3 is CASSQVGGANTEAFF. Here the CDR3 DNA reads TGTGCCAGCAGCCAAGTAGGGGGGGCGAACACTGAAGCTTTCTTT.

This clonotype occurred a few times. Here the CDR3 DNA reads TGCAGTGCTGGGACCGACCCAGCTGAAGCTTTCTTT. Protein: CSAGTDPAEAFF. The chain joins TRBV20-1 to TRBJ1-1, with D possibly being TRBD1 (5 bases). CDR3 length: 12 amino acids. Germline CDR1 and CDR2: DFQATT and SNEGSKA (reference sequence). The V gene lost 5 bases and the J gene lost 6 bases, with 13 bases spanning the gap.

For this clonotype: A much larger clone differs by one base, so this may be a read error. This rearrangement joins TRBV5-1 to TRBJ2-7, with 11 bases lining up with TRBD1. The CDR3 covers 15 residues. The V segment lost 3 bases and the J segment 3 bases; nucleotides outside the gene matches: 5. CDR1 is SGHRS and CDR2 is YFSETQ in the germline V gene. The CDR3 loop is CASSWGGTGGYEQYF. Written as DNA, the CDR3 is TGCGCCAGCAGCTGGGGGGGGACAGGGGGCTACGAGCAGTACTTC.

V gene TRBV27 combines with J gene TRBJ2-3; 12 positions agree with TRBD2. CDR3 length: 16 residues. Germline values: CDR1 MNHEY, CDR2 SMNVEV (reference sequence). V lost 6 bases, J lost 6 bases, and 10 bases stayed unmatched. CDR3 nucleotides: TGTGCCAGCAGCCATATCCTAGCGGGGGGGCCGGATACGCAGTATTTT. This translates into CASSHILAGGPDTQYF.

The chain is built from TRBV29-1 and TRBJ2-5, with 11 bases identical to TRBD2. CDR3 length: 15 amino acids. V shed 3 bases, J shed 5 bases, and the junction held 8 bases outside the gene matches. Germline CDR1 reads SQVTM; CDR2 reads ANQGSEA. The CDR3 sequence is CSVDDPRLAGETQYF. CDR3 sequence (DNA): TGCAGCGTTGATGATCCGAGACTAGCGGGGGAGACCCAGTACTTC.

This clonotype was counted only a few times. V gene TRBV2 combines with J gene TRBJ2-3; TRBD2 matches 9 bases. The trim removed 7 bases at V and 6 bases at J, leaving 11 bases unmatched. CDR1 and CDR2 (germline): SNHLY, FYNNEI. The CDR3 loop spans 15 amino acids. The CDR3 spells CASIGDIAGVDTQYF. The CDR3 DNA sequence: TGTGCCAGCATAGGGGACATAGCGGGGGTGGATACGCAGTATTTT.

The chain carries TRBV12-3 or TRBV12-4 and TRBJ1-5; TRBD1 is a possible D gene (5 bases). The CDR3 runs 16 residues. Trimming stripped 4 bases from V and 4 bases from J, with 17 bases between. As DNA, the CDR3 is TGTGCCAGCAGTTGGTCTGTGGGGCGAGAAAATCAGCCCCAGCATTTT. This encodes CASSWSVGRENQPQHF.

This clonotype was recorded a few times. V usage is TRBV4-3 and J usage is TRBJ2-6; D remains ambiguous. CDR3 length: 15 residues. V lost 0 bases, J lost 2 bases, and 5 bases lay in between. The germline gives CDR1 LGHNA, CDR2 YSLEER. The CDR3 coding sequence is TGCGCCAGCAGCCAAGACCCCACTGGGGCCAACGTCCTGACTTTC. This encodes CASSQDPTGANVLTF.

The chain employs TRBV3-1 and TRBJ1-2; maybe TRBD1 (5 bases). Trimming took 9 bases from V and 4 from J, leaving 15 bases between them. The germline V gene encodes CDR1 LGHDT and CDR2 YNNKEL (reference sequence). The CDR3 has 13 residues. Here the CDR3 DNA reads TGTGCCAGAAGCTCAAGGGACTTCTATGGCTACACCTTC. Protein: CARSSRDFYGYTF.

With respect to this clonotype: At one end the junction does not follow the germline gene, possibly because of a read error. The rearrangement links TRBV6-5 to TRBJ2-1; 7 bases map to TRBD2. CDR1 MNHEY and CDR2 SVGAGI come from the germline V gene. This CDR3 spans 13 amino acids. The CDR3 region is CAGSVAGGNEQFF. CDR3 nucleotide sequence: TGTGCCGGCAGTGTTGCCGGGGGGAATGAGCAGTTCTTC.

This clonotype was counted a few times. The V call is TRBV29-1, the J call TRBJ1-1; D gene unclear. V was cut by 4 bases and J by 1 base, with 10 bases left in between. The V gene's germline CDR1 is SQVTM and CDR2 ANQGSEA. The CDR3 runs to 13 residues. CDR3 DNA: TGCAGCGTTGGAGCAGCTGGGAACACTGAAGCTTTCTTT. This translates into CSVGAAGNTEAFF.

This chain joins TRBV20-1 and TRBJ2-1, with a possible D match to TRBD1 (5 bases). The V end was cut by 0 bases, the J end by 3 bases, with 18 bases between. CDR1 and CDR2 from the germline V gene are DFQATT and SNEGSKA (reference sequence). CDR3 length: 17 amino acids. As DNA, the CDR3 is TGCAGTGCTAGAGATTCGGCGTCAGGGATGGGCTACAATGAGCAGTTCTTC. Its translation is CSARDSASGMGYNEQFF.

This clonotype came up a few times. For the CDR3, the DNA is TGTGCCAGCAGTTTTGTACAGGGCGCTACCTACGAGCAGTACTTC. This gives the protein CASSFVQGATYEQYF. The genes are TRBV6-6 and TRBJ2-7; weak D call: TRBD1 (6 bases). Germline loops: CDR1 MNHNY, CDR2 SVGAGI (reference sequence). This CDR3 is 15 amino acids long. The V end was cut by 4 bases, the J end by 2 bases, with 15 bases between.

This clonotype was found a few times. This rearrangement joins TRBV6-6 to TRBJ1-2; possibly TRBD1 for D (6 bases). Between the trimmed V and J ends, which lost 2 bases and 3 bases, there was a span of 13 bases. The germline CDR1 and CDR2 sequences are MNHNY and SVGAGI (reference sequence). This CDR3 region has 15 residues. This chain's CDR3 is CASSYPQGRYYGYTF. The CDR3 DNA sequence: TGTGCCAGCAGTTACCCTCAGGGGAGGTACTATGGCTACACCTTC.

The chain has TRBV18 and TRBJ2-3; D uncertain. CDR1 is KGHSH and CDR2 is LQKENI in the germline V gene. This CDR3 is 15 amino acids long. V was clipped by 6 bases and J by 3 bases, with 16 bases between them. The CDR3 loop is CASSPAFFSTDTQYF. CDR3 DNA: TGTGCCAGCTCCCCCGCCTTTTTTTCGACAGATACGCAGTATTTT.

Details on this clonotype: The germline gene is not matched at one end of the junction; a read error may be the cause. The genes are TRBV12-3 or TRBV12-4 and TRBJ2-3, with D possibly TRBD2 on 5 matching bases. CDR3 length: 11 amino acids. CDR3 residues: CASGSTDAQYF. CDR3 in DNA: TGTGCCAGCGGGAGCACAGATGCGCAGTATTTT.

This sequence joins TRBV7-2 and TRBJ2-1; D might be TRBD2 (6 bases). The DNA end is more similar to TRBJ2-7, so the J call may be wrong. Germline V gene lookup returns CDR1 SGHTA and CDR2 FQGNSA. CDR3 length: 17 residues. Written as DNA, the CDR3 is TGTGCCAGCAGTCCCGGGTGGGGGAGGAGATCGGCCGATGAGCAGTACTTC. This translates into CASSPGWGRRSADEQYF.

This clonotype turned up a few times. The CDR3 protein is CASSYGHSGANVLTF. CDR3 DNA sequence: TGTGCCAGCAGCTACGGACACTCTGGGGCCAACGTCCTGACTTTC. The gene calls are TRBV7-3 and TRBJ2-6, with D perhaps TRBD1 (5 bases). Trimming took 4 bases from V and 0 from J, leaving 7 bases between them. CDR1 is SGHTA and CDR2 is FQGTGA in the germline V gene. CDR3 length: 15 amino acids.

Notes on this clonotype: A read error may account for a junction end that differs from germline. The CDR3 loop reads CASSIDRSGTTGTQYF. The DNA of the CDR3 is TGTGCCAGTAGTATAGATCGAAGCGGGACCACAGGTACGCAGTATTTT. The chain combines TRBV19 with TRBJ2-3; 7 positions match TRBD2. The CDR3 totals 16 residues. Germline V gives CDR1 LNHDA, CDR2 SQIVND (reference sequence).

This chain joins TRBV24-1 and TRBJ2-5; D assignment may be TRBD1 or TRBD2 (5 bases each). The germline CDR1 and CDR2 sequences are KGHDR and SFDVKD. Trimming took off 4 bases at V and 1 base at J, with 12 bases between the two ends. The CDR3 has 15 amino acids. This CDR3 reads CATSETLGTQETQYF. DNA of the CDR3: TGTGCCACCAGTGAGACCCTGGGGACCCAAGAGACCCAGTACTTC.

The chain uses TRBV5-1 and TRBJ2-7; D possibly corresponds to TRBD1 (6 bases). Between the trimmed V and J ends, which lost 7 bases and 3 bases, there was a span of 17 bases. The germline CDR1 and CDR2 sequences are SGHRS and YFSETQ. The length of the CDR3 is 14 residues. CDR3 DNA sequence: TGCGCCAGCGCCCCCAACAGGGTTGGCTACGAGCAGTACTTC. Translating it yields CASAPNRVGYEQYF.

This clonotype was counted between two and nine times. V is TRBV11-2 and J is TRBJ2-1, with TRBD2 matching over 8 bases. Germline trimming cut 1 base from V and 3 bases from J; bases unmatched to any gene: 5. From germline, CDR1 is SGHAT and CDR2 FQNNGV. This CDR3 spans 16 amino acids. In DNA form, the CDR3 reads TGTGCCAGCAGCTTAGGACCTGCGGGGGGCTACAATGAGCAGTTCTTC. This translates into CASSLGPAGGYNEQFF.

As concerns this clonotype: A much larger clonotype is one base distant, so this may be a read error. CDR3 protein: CSSRDTLHTEQYF. The CDR3 nucleotides read TGCAGCTCCCGGGACACACTCCACACCGAGCAGTACTTC. The V gene is TRBV29-1, the J gene TRBJ2-7, with D perhaps TRBD1 (6 bases). Germline CDR1 is SQVTM and CDR2 is ANQGSEA. The CDR3 loop spans 13 amino acids. V was clipped by 8 bases and J by 6 bases, with 20 bases between them.